One sample yielded the 26 T cell receptor beta chains listed below, sequenced in a study of blood T cell repertoires in COVID-19. TCRdb's copy holds only in-frame clones and misses some; the assay was immunoSEQ multiplex PCR. Of roughly 250,000 clones detected, roughly 84% appear once; the ten largest clones hold 3% to 4%. The sequenced sample consisted of peripheral blood. Receptors originate from a middle-aged woman with active or convalescent COVID-19.

This clone was observed once. V is TRBV5-6 and J is TRBJ1-2; unclear D gene. V was pared by 4 bases and J by 5 bases, with 15 bases between. Germline CDR1 is SGHDT and CDR2 is YYEEEE. The CDR3 sequence is 14 residues long. The DNA for the CDR3 is TGTGCCAGCAGCCTCGGACTGCTCTCGTATGGCTACACCTTC. This sequence encodes CASSLGLLSYGYTF.

The V and J genes are TRBV7-2 and TRBJ1-5; D may be TRBD1 (6 bases). The length of the CDR3 is 17 residues. In germline, CDR1 is SGHTA, CDR2 FQGNSA. V was trimmed by 6 bases and J by 6 bases, leaving 24 bases between them. In DNA, the CDR3 is TGTGCCAGCAGTAAGAATCCCTGGACAGCTAATCTTCAGCCCCAGCATTTT. Its protein is CASSKNPWTANLQPQHF. The whole variable domain, remainder taken from reference TRBV7-2 and TRBJ1-5, is GAGVSQSPSNKVTEKGKDVELRCDPISGHTALYWYRQSLGQGLEFLIYFQGNSAPDKSGLPSDRFSAERTGGSVSTLTIQRTQQEDSAVYLCASSKNPWTANLQPQHFGDGTRLSIL.

This clone was observed a few times. The V gene is TRBV30, the J gene TRBJ2-2; no reliable D call. V was clipped by 2 bases and J by 2 bases, with 6 bases between them. The CDR3 sequence is 13 residues long. Germline loops: CDR1 GTSNPN, CDR2 SVGIG (reference sequence). The CDR3 protein is CAWSPYNTGELFF. The CDR3, as DNA: TGTGCCTGGAGTCCCTATAACACCGGGGAGCTGTTTTTT. The full variable domain, in which reference TRBV30 and TRBJ2-2 provide the parts outside the CDR3, is SQTIHQWPATLVQPVGSPLSLECTVEGTSNPNLYWYRQAAGRGLQLLFYSVGIGQISSEVPQNLSASRPQDRQFILSSKKLLLSDSGFYLCAWSPYNTGELFFGEGSRLTVL.

The chain uses TRBV24-1 and TRBJ2-3; possibly TRBD2 for D (6 bases). V lost 11 bases and J 3 bases, leaving 17 bases between the germline ends. The CDR3 runs 14 residues. Per the germline V gene, CDR1 is KGHDR and CDR2 is SFDVKD. The CDR3 DNA follows: TGTGCCATCTCCGGGGGAGAGGGAACAGATACGCAGTATTTT. It translates to CAISGGEGTDTQYF.

The chain couples TRBV2 to TRBJ2-1, with no clear D. V dropped 6 bases and J dropped 6 bases, with 12 bases sitting between them. The CDR3 is made up of 13 amino acids. Germline values: CDR1 SNHLY, CDR2 FYNNEI. CDR3 nucleotides: TGTGCCAGCAGGGCGGAACAATTCAATGAGCAGTTCTTC. Translating gives CASRAEQFNEQFF. The variable domain in full, with the rest retrieved from reference TRBV2 and TRBJ2-1, is EPEVTQTPSHQVTQMGQEVILRCVPISNHLYFYWYRQILGQKVEFLVSFYNNEISEKSEIFDDQFSVERPDGSNFTLKIRSTKLEDSAMYFCASRAEQFNEQFFGPGTRLTVL.

The rearrangement links TRBV28 to TRBJ2-3; 9 bases agree with TRBD2. Germline CDR1 is MDHEN and CDR2 is SYDVKM. The CDR3 loop spans 16 amino acids. The J segment lost 5 bases and the V segment lost 6 bases, leaving 12 bases of the junction unmatched. CDR3 sequence: CASSKGTSGREDTQYF. The CDR3 coding sequence is TGTGCCAGCAGCAAGGGTACTAGCGGGCGAGAAGATACGCAGTATTTT. The full variable domain, its missing parts supplied by reference TRBV28 and TRBJ2-3, is DVKVTQSSRYLVKRTGEKVFLECVQDMDHENMFWYRQDPGLGLRLIYFSYDVKMKEKGDIPEGYSVSREKKERFSLILESASTNQTSMYLCASSKGTSGREDTQYFGPGTRLTVL.

This rearrangement joins TRBV6-5 to TRBJ1-1; D is undetermined. The V gene's germline CDR1 is MNHEY and CDR2 SVGAGI. V shed 5 bases and J shed 1 base, with 8 bases lying between them. The CDR3 has 13 amino acids. The CDR3 sequence is CASSTLANTEAFF. CDR3 bases: TGTGCCAGCAGTACCTTAGCGAACACTGAAGCTTTCTTT.

The gene calls are TRBV7-2 and TRBJ2-1; 12 bases are a match to TRBD2. V trimming: 5 bases; J trimming: 6 bases; junction bases outside the gene matches: 5. Germline CDR1 SGHTA, CDR2 FQGNSA. The CDR3 spans 15 residues. CDR3 bases: TGTGCCAGCAGCCTTGGACTAGCGGGGACCAATGAGCAGTTCTTC. Its protein product is CASSLGLAGTNEQFF.

In this sample, this clone turned up a few times. The CDR3 region is CASSLRQGAIGTEAFF. DNA of the CDR3: TGTGCCAGCAGCCTAAGACAGGGGGCTATCGGCACTGAAGCTTTCTTT. This chain joins TRBV7-9 and TRBJ1-1, with 10 positions matching TRBD1. The CDR3 spans 16 residues. Germline trimming cut 5 bases from V and 4 bases from J; bases unmatched to any gene: 10. Germline loops: CDR1 SEHNR, CDR2 FQNEAQ (reference sequence).

Only a few counts were recorded for this clone. The chain is built from TRBV30 and TRBJ1-1, with D perhaps TRBD1 (6 bases). The V gene lost 1 base and the J gene lost 4 bases, with 16 bases spanning the gap. Germline CDR1 GTSNPN, CDR2 SVGIG (reference sequence). The CDR3 contains 15 residues. The DNA of the CDR3 is TGTGCCTGGAGTGGGACAGACTCATCCGGCACTGAAGCTTTCTTT. This translates into CAWSGTDSSGTEAFF.

This chain connects TRBV6-5 to TRBJ2-1; D is unresolved. The CDR3 totals 13 residues. V lost 6 bases and J lost 4, with 10 bases in between. The germline V gene encodes CDR1 MNHEY and CDR2 SVGAGI. The CDR3 sequence is CASSGSAYNEQFF. DNA of the CDR3: TGTGCCAGCAGCGGTTCTGCTTACAATGAGCAGTTCTTC.

This clone was picked up a small number of times. This chain connects TRBV19 to TRBJ1-2; D might be TRBD1 (5 bases). Germline CDR1 is LNHDA and CDR2 is SQIVND (reference sequence). This CDR3 is 13 amino acids long. Trimming took off 10 bases at V and 2 bases at J, with 14 bases between the two ends. The CDR3 nucleotides read TGTGCCACCTTGGGAAGGGGCAACTATGGCTACACCTTC. Translating it yields CATLGRGNYGYTF.

This chain uses TRBV5-1 with TRBJ2-5; D is possibly TRBD2 (5 bases). In germline, CDR1 is SGHRS, CDR2 YFSETQ. The germline V and J ends were trimmed by 3 bases and 5 bases, with 14 bases remaining between them. The length of the CDR3 is 14 residues. The DNA for the CDR3 is TGCGCCAGCAGCTCGCGGACTGCTTCGGAGACCCAGTACTTC. It encodes CASSSRTASETQYF.

This clone was observed a few times. The rearrangement joins TRBV2 to TRBJ2-1; 10 bases are shared with TRBD1. The CDR3 is made up of 17 amino acids. The germline V gene encodes CDR1 SNHLY and CDR2 FYNNEI. V shed 2 bases and J 9 bases; nucleotides not matched to a gene: 13. CDR3 residues: CASSELPGQGKSGEQFF. The CDR3, as DNA: TGTGCCAGCAGTGAATTACCGGGACAGGGGAAGAGTGGTGAGCAGTTCTTC. Using reference TRBV2 and TRBJ2-1 for the parts outside the CDR3, the full variable domain is EPEVTQTPSHQVTQMGQEVILRCVPISNHLYFYWYRQILGQKVEFLVSFYNNEISEKSEIFDDQFSVERPDGSNFTLKIRSTKLEDSAMYFCASSELPGQGKSGEQFFGPGTRLTVL.

The genes are TRBV6-5 and TRBJ2-3; 8 bases match TRBD1. Germline CDR1 reads MNHEY; CDR2 reads SVGAGI. CDR3 length: 14 residues. After removal of 7 bases from V and 8 bases from J, the junction contained 11 bases not matched to a gene. The CDR3 DNA reads TGTGCCAGCACCACGGGGCAGGGGGCTGGTACGCAGTATTTT. Residues: CASTTGQGAGTQYF.

The rearrangement uses TRBV25-1 and TRBJ1-6, with TRBD1 identical over 8 bases. The CDR3 is 16 amino acids. Germline V gene sequence: CDR1 MGHDK, CDR2 SYGVNS. The V gene end was trimmed by 2 bases and the J gene end by 8 bases; junction bases not matched to a gene: 8. This chain's CDR3 is CASSEMRTGTDSPLHF. As DNA, the CDR3 is TGTGCCAGCAGTGAAATGAGGACAGGGACGGATTCACCCCTCCACTTT.

The CDR3 coding sequence is TGTGCCAGCAGCTTGGGTCGAGCAAGGAGTTCCCAGTACTTC. Translated, it gives CASSLGRARSSQYF. The chain combines TRBV5-4 with TRBJ2-5, with no clear D. V lost 0 bases and J 9 bases, leaving 15 bases between the germline ends. Looked up from germline, CDR1 is SGHNT and CDR2 is YYREEE (reference sequence). The CDR3 consists of 14 residues.

Notes on this clone: The junction does not match germline at one end; this may be a read error. The V call is TRBV11-2, the J call TRBJ1-5; D remains unclear. Germline CDR1 and CDR2: SGHAT and FQNNGV. The CDR3 runs to 16 residues. Here the CDR3 DNA reads TGTGCCAGCAGCTTAGCTTTTAAGGGTAGCGATCAGCCCCAGCATTTT. Its protein product is CASSLAFKGSDQPQHF.

The chain has TRBV4-1 and TRBJ1-2; D might be TRBD1 (5 bases). The V and J ends lost 4 bases and 6 bases respectively, with 18 bases between them. This CDR3 is built from 15 residues. Germline CDR1 is MGHRA and CDR2 is YSYEKL. The CDR3 spells CASSLIQDSWDGYTF. CDR3 nucleotides: TGCGCCAGCAGCCTTATTCAAGACAGTTGGGATGGCTACACCTTC.

J is TRBJ1-1 and V is TRBV9, with TRBD1 matching 12 bases. CDR1 SGDLS and CDR2 YYNGEE come from the germline V gene. CDR3 length: 14 amino acids. V shed 0 bases and J 9 bases; nucleotides not matched to a gene: 3. CDR3 DNA: TGTGCCAGCAGCGTAGGGGGACAGGGGGCGCAAGCTTTCTTT. Residues: CASSVGGQGAQAFF.

V usage is TRBV12-3 or TRBV12-4 and J usage is TRBJ1-2; tentative D call: TRBD1 (6 bases). This CDR3 is built from 13 residues. Between the trimmed V and J ends, which lost 6 bases and 8 bases, there was a span of 16 bases. This CDR3 is CASSDGDTRGYTF. CDR3 in DNA: TGTGCCAGCAGCGATGGGGACACTCGCGGCTACACCTTC.

The V gene is TRBV28, the J gene TRBJ1-2; TRBD1 aligns across 9 bases. V was pared by 8 bases and J by 6 bases, with 10 bases of the junction left unmatched. Germline CDR1 MDHEN, CDR2 SYDVKM. The CDR3 is 14 amino acids. Here the CDR3 reads CASCGQGRRDGYTF. In nucleotides, the CDR3 is TGTGCCAGCTGTGGACAGGGGCGCCGGGATGGCTACACCTTC.

The rearrangement joins TRBV6-5 to TRBJ2-7; unclear D gene. Deletions cut 6 bases from V and 0 bases from J, with 9 bases between. There are 13 residues in the CDR3. Germline assignment: CDR1 MNHEY and CDR2 SVGAGI. CDR3 region: CASRGILSYEQYF. The CDR3 DNA sequence: TGTGCCAGCAGGGGCATCCTCTCCTACGAGCAGTACTTC.

The chain links TRBV11-3 to TRBJ1-6; D is uncertain. This CDR3 spans 14 amino acids. Between the trimmed V and J ends, which lost 5 bases and 0 bases, there was a span of 5 bases. Germline V gene lookup returns CDR1 SGHNT and CDR2 YENEEA. CDR3 in amino acids: CASSHSSYNSPLHF. CDR3 nucleotides: TGTGCCAGCAGCCATAGCTCCTATAATTCACCCCTCCACTTT.

The chain joins TRBV6-6 to TRBJ1-1; perhaps TRBD1 as D (6 bases). Germline V CDR1 and CDR2: MNHNY, SVGAGI (reference sequence). This CDR3 spans 14 amino acids. Trimming left V 6 bases short and J 4 bases short, with 15 bases between. CDR3 nucleotides: TGTGCCAGCAGCCTAATTCAGGGGTTCACTGAAGCTTTCTTT. This sequence encodes CASSLIQGFTEAFF.

This chain links TRBV7-9 with TRBJ1-3; D gene unclear. The V and J ends lost 5 bases and 4 bases respectively, with 6 bases between them. The length of the CDR3 is 12 residues. CDR1 SEHNR and CDR2 FQNEAQ come from the germline V gene (reference sequence). CDR3 sequence (DNA): TGTGCCAGCAGCCCCCTCGGAAACACCATATATTTT. This translates into CASSPLGNTIYF.